The TCR beta chain described here comes from a study of neurological immune-mediated disorders (dated by TCRdb to about 2019). Background on the whole study: Peripheral blood TCR-beta repertoires from HTLV-I-associated myelopathy (HAM/TSP) patients, multiple sclerosis patients and healthy controls were compared by UMI-based sequencing. The approximately 98 TCR-beta libraries included longitudinal samples, technical triplicates and paired sorted CD4+ and CD8+ T-cell subsets alongside PBMC samples. The cohort included approximately 70 subjects: around 15 with HAM/TSP, approximately 34 with multiple sclerosis, and around 20 healthy controls. Beyond this particular receptor, the publication reports: TCR clonal expansion was highest in HAM/TSP patients and lowest in MS patients, with MS patients falling below even healthy controls. Expanded clones from different subjects shared no identical CDR3 amino acid sequences, which suggests that TCR-beta repertoires were private in all groups.

cDNA synthesis used template-switch 5'RACE with a primer carrying a 10-nucleotide random unique molecular identifier tagging each TCR transcript. Every sequencing run covered 15-18 subjects and yielded more than 170 million TCR-beta sequences. The RNeasy kit was used to extract total RNA. Using the KAPA Real-time Library Amplification kit, TCR-beta VDJ regions were amplified with primers for the TCR constant region and the 5'RACE anchor. A first PCR added sample indexes and Illumina adaptors, and a second PCR then raised library yield. After Ampure bead purification, the roughly 650 bp TCR product was size-selected on a 2% E-gel SizeSelection system. Before pooling, library quality was checked on a Bioanalyzer, concentration was measured with Qubit, and libraries were quantified with the Kapa Library Quantification kit. An Illumina HiSeq 2500 was used to sequence the libraries paired-end at 2 x 150 bp. To increase sequence diversity, about 25-31% phiX was spiked into each library pool. For the original study's pipeline: Quality-filtered reads were processed with the UMI-based MiGEC pipeline, and over 80% of raw TCR sequences were removed by the MiGEC pipeline during error correction. IMGT germline references were used for aligning VDJ genes, and each clonotype was defined as a unique CDR3 amino acid sequence together with its V-J genes. Clonal expansion, Shannon diversity, and CDR3 relatedness (CalcPairwiseDistances, ClusterSamples) were evaluated with VDJtools, and phylogenetic trees were built with CLCbio workbench. Expanded clones were defined as having at least 8 unique UMIs, based on coefficient-of-variation modelling across technical triplicates. Using fastp trimming at Q25 and MiXCR clonotype assembly, TCRdb reanalyzed the public sequencing data and kept in-frame beta chains. Every distinct CDR3 protein forms one entry, paired with its most common genes and DNA. None of the V and J calls come from the authors' own analysis; TCRdb made them. For this sample the table gives approximately 30,000 distinct CDR3 sequences, of which 20% to 25% were detected only once. Of the sample, around 15% falls within the top ten clones.

The healthy controls were volunteers from a blood bank in Maryland, USA. Libraries from unsorted PBMCs were made from 2 million PBMCs kept in RNAlater at -80 degrees C until RNA extraction. Peripheral blood underwent Ficoll-Hypaque density gradient centrifugation to isolate PBMCs, which were then cryopreserved in liquid nitrogen. This clonotype has ten or more counts. Its specific antigen is unknown. Nothing much larger sits one base from this clone, and base qualities are not available. CDR1 SEHNR and CDR2 FQNEAQ are derived from the germline V gene (reference sequence). At the junction V is shortened by 5 bases and J by 2 bases; bases outside the gene matches: 6. From cysteine to phenylalanine, the CDR3 is 15 amino acids long. CDR3 DNA only is kept here, 45 bases in frame from base 1.

Sequenced: PBMCs. This sequence originates from an older woman in good health. The chain is encoded by TRBV7-9 joined to TRBJ2-1; the central 7 bases match TRBD1. The bases read TGTGCCAGCAGCCTACAGGGGTCCCCCTACAATGAGCAGTTCTTC. Translated, it reads CASSLQGSPYNEQFF.